Following are 5 T cell receptor beta chains from one sample sequenced in a study of CD8+ T cells in alopecia areata. It was cDNA, reverse transcribed from extracted RNA, that served as the sequencing template. Assay used: immunoSEQ multiplex PCR; TCRdb lists only in-frame clones, some missing. The sample lists some 150,000 clones, more than 55% seen once, with 35% to 40% in the top ten. Source material: CD8+ T cells sorted from blood. These TCRs come from a human donor in good health.

This clone was seen a handful of times. The same CDR3 arises from other DNA sequences in this sample as well. This chain connects TRBV19 to TRBJ2-1; 10 bases map to TRBD2. With V trimmed by 4 bases and J by 0 bases, 0 bases remained unmatched. CDR1 LNHDA and CDR2 SQIVND come from the germline V gene (reference sequence). There are 15 residues in the CDR3. The CDR3 region is CASSTSGSSYNEQFF. For the CDR3, the DNA is TGTGCCAGTAGTACTAGCGGGAGCTCCTACAATGAGCAGTTCTTC.

This clone was seen a handful of times. The V gene is TRBV13, the J gene TRBJ1-3; tentative D call: TRBD1 (6 bases). This CDR3 has 12 amino acids. Looked up from germline, CDR1 is PRHDT and CDR2 is FYEKMQ (reference sequence). V was pared by 3 bases and J by 8 bases, with 8 bases between. The CDR3 DNA sequence: TGTGCCAGCAGCTTGGGGGCTGACACCATATATTTT. Its translation: CASSLGADTIYF. Full variable domain (remainder filled in from reference TRBV13 and TRBJ1-3): AAGVIQSPRHLIKEKRETATLKCYPIPRHDTVYWYQQGPGQDPQFLISFYEKMQSDKGSIPDRFSAQQFSDYHSELNMSSLELGDSALYFCASSLGADTIYFGEGSWLTVV.

The chain is built from TRBV6-1 and TRBJ1-5; no clear D. Germline loops: CDR1 MNHNS, CDR2 SASEGT. The CDR3 is 14 amino acids. Trimming removed 2 bases at V and 5 bases at J, with 10 bases between. CDR3 in amino acids: CASSEMGAHQPQHF. The DNA for the CDR3 is TGTGCCAGCAGTGAAATGGGAGCCCATCAGCCCCAGCATTTT.

V usage is TRBV6-1 and J usage is TRBJ1-5; no reliable D call. Trimming removed 5 bases at V and 4 bases at J, with 15 bases between. This CDR3 contains 15 residues. Germline values: CDR1 MNHNS, CDR2 SASEGT. The CDR3 coding sequence is TGTGCCAGCAGTAAAGAACTCCTGGTGAATCAGCCCCAGCATTTT. Translating gives CASSKELLVNQPQHF.

J is TRBJ2-1 and V is TRBV30; D is possibly TRBD1 or TRBD2 (5 bases each). The V gene's germline CDR1 is GTSNPN and CDR2 SVGIG (reference sequence). This CDR3 region has 15 residues. With 2 bases removed from V and 2 bases from J, the gap between germline ends came to 13 bases. The CDR3 sequence: CAWSLGEPAYNEQFF. The DNA for the CDR3 is TGTGCCTGGAGTTTGGGGGAGCCCGCCTACAATGAGCAGTTCTTC.